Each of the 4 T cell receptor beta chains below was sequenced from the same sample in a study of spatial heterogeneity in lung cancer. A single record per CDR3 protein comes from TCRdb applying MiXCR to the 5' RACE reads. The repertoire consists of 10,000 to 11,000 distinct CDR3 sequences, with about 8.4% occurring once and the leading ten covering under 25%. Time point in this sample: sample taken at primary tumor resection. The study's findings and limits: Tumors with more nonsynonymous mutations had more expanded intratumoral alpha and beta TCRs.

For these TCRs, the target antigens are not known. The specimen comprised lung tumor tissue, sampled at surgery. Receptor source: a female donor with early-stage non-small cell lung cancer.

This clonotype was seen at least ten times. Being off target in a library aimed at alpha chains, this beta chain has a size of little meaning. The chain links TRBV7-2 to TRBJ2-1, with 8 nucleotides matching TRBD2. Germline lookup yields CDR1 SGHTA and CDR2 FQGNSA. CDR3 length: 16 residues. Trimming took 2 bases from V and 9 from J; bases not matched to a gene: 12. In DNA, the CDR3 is TGTGCCAGCAGCTTAATTGGCGGGGGGCCAACAGGTGAGCAGTTCTTC. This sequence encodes CASSLIGGGPTGEQFF.

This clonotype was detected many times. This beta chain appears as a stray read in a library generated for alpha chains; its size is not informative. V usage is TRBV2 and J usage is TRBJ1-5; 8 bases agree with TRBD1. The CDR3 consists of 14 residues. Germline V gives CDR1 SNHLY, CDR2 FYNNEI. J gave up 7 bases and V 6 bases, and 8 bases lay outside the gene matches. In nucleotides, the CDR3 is TGTGCCAGCAGCCCCCAGGGGGCGGACCAGCCCCAGCATTTT. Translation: CASSPQGADQPQHF. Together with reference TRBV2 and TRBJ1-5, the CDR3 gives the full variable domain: EPEVTQTPSHQVTQMGQEVILRCVPISNHLYFYWYRQILGQKVEFLVSFYNNEISEKSEIFDDQFSVERPDGSNFTLKIRSTKLEDSAMYFCASSPQGADQPQHFGDGTRLSIL.

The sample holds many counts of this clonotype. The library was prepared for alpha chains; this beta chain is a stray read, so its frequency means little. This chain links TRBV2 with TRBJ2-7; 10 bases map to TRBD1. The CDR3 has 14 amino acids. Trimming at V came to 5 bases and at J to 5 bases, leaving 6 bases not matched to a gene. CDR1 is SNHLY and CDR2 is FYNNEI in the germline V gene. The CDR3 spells CASSSGTGDHEQYF. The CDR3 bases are TGTGCCAGCAGTTCCGGGACAGGGGACCACGAGCAGTACTTC. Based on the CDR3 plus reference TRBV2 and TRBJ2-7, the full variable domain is EPEVTQTPSHQVTQMGQEVILRCVPISNHLYFYWYRQILGQKVEFLVSFYNNEISEKSEIFDDQFSVERPDGSNFTLKIRSTKLEDSAMYFCASSSGTGDHEQYFGPGTRLTVT.

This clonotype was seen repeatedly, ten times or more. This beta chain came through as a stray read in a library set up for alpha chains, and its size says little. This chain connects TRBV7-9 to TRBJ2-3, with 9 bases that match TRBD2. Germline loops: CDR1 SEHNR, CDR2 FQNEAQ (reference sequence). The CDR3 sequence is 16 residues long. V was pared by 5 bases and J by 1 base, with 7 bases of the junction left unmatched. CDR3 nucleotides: TGTGCCAGCAGCCCGGATAGCGGGGGACGCACAGATACGCAGTATTTT. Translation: CASSPDSGGRTDTQYF. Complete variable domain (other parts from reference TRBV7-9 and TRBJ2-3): DTGVSQNPRHKITKRGQNVTFRCDPISEHNRLYWYRQTLGQGPEFLTYFQNEAQLEKSRLLSDRFSAERPKGSFSTLEIQRTEQGDSAMYLCASSPDSGGRTDTQYFGPGTRLTVL.